This TCR beta chain originates from a study of identical twins. In this sample, this clonotype turned up a few times. Its antigen is as yet unknown. TCRdb used MiXCR to reprocess the 5' RACE reads, holding one entry per CDR3 protein. In the table there are 200,000 to 250,000 distinct CDR3 sequences, around 6.9% of which are singletons. CDR1 SGHTA and CDR2 FQGNSA come from the germline V gene. The V and J ends lost 5 bases and 0 bases respectively, with 11 bases between them. The length of the CDR3 is 15 residues. Study results and caveats: Invariant cells of the MAIT and iNKT types might have partly distorted the zero-insertion analyses.

The same sample was also studied in work on yellow fever vaccine responses in identical twins. That paper adds: In identical twins, vaccine T cell responses appeared partly shared and partly individual.

The chain has TRBV7-2 and TRBJ2-1; no reliable D call. The source material was memory (CD45RO+) T cells sorted from blood. This clonotype was obtained from a woman between 18 and 30 years old in good health. The CDR3 region has the DNA TGTGCCAGCAGCACGGACGGGTCCTCCTACAATGAGCAGTTCTTC. This sequence encodes CASSTDGSSYNEQFF.